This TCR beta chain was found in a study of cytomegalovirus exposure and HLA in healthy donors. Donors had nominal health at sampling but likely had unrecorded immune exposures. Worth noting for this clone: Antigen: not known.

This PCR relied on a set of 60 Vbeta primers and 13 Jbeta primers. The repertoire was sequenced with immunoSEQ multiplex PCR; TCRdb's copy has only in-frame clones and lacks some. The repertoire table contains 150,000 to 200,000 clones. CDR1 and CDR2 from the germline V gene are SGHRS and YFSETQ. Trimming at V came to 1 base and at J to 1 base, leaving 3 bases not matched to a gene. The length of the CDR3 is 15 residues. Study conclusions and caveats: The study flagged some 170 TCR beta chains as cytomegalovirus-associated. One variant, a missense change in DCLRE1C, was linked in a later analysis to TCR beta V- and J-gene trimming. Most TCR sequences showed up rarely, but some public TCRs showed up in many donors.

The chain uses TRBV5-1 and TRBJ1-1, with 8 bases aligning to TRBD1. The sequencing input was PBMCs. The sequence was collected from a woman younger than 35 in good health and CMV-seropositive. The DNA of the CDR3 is TGCGCCAGCAGCTTGTCAGGGACAGGGAACACTGAAGCTTTCTTT. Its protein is CASSLSGTGNTEAFF.